A selection of T cell receptor beta chains follows, all from one sample in a study of CD8 T cells in Susac syndrome. TCRdb fed the immunoSEQ multiplex PCR reads into MiXCR, producing one record per CDR3 protein. The profile shows 350,000 to 550,000 distinct CDR3 sequences, more than 70% of them singletons. What was sequenced was CD8+ T cells from PBMCs. The receptors here all came from a human donor with multiple sclerosis. Both conserved end residues are part of each CDR3. A D gene is named only where the DNA matches it firmly. Clone size is shown for a subset of rows, as once, few, many or a class of expanded clone.

cdr3_aa | cdr3_nt | d_call | v_call | clone_size | j_call
CASSWGGKSSYEQYF | TGTGCCAGCAGCTGGGGGGGGAAGAGCTCCTACGAGCAGTACTTC | TRBD2 | TRBV5-4 | . | TRBJ2-7
CASSPRQGTGELFF | TGTGCCAGCAGTCCTCGACAGGGTACCGGGGAGCTGTTTTTT | TRBD1 | TRBV27 | once | TRBJ2-2
CASSLEAGLSYEQYF | TGTGCCAGCAGCTTGGAGGCGGGACTTTCCTACGAGCAGTACTTC | . | TRBV7-2 | . | TRBJ2-7
CASSQPGQGRYEQYF | TGTGCCAGCAGTCAACCGGGACAGGGCCGATACGAGCAGTACTTC | TRBD1 | TRBV7-9 | . | TRBJ2-7
CASRSGTETMNTEAFF | TGTGCCAGCAGATCGGGGACAGAAACCATGAACACTGAAGCTTTCTTT | TRBD1 | TRBV25-1 | once | TRBJ1-1
CASSQEEADEQYF | TGCGCCAGCAGCCAAGAGGAAGCGGACGAGCAGTACTTC | . | TRBV4-1 | . | TRBJ2-7
CASSPSTGTISAFF | TGTGCCAGTAGTCCTTCGACAGGAACGATCTCGGCTTTCTTT | . | TRBV19 | . | TRBJ1-1
CASRGQEKDEQYF | TGTGCCAGCCGAGGACAGGAAAAGGACGAGCAGTACTTC | TRBD1 | TRBV27 | . | TRBJ2-7
CASSLSRNSNQPQHF | TGTGCCAGCAGCTTATCCCGAAATAGCAATCAGCCCCAGCATTTT | . | TRBV7-9 | . | TRBJ1-5
CASSGFDTEGSGNTIYF | TGTGCCAGCAGTGGGTTCGATACCGAGGGCTCTGGAAACACCATATATTTT | . | TRBV6-1 | . | TRBJ1-3
CASSQDLTSGPTDTQYF | TGTGCCAGCAGCCAAGATTTGACTAGCGGTCCCACAGATACGCAGTATTTT | TRBD2 | TRBV3-1 | . | TRBJ2-3
CASSQAGERGYNEQFF | TGTGCCAGCAGCCAGGCAGGGGAGAGGGGGTACAATGAGCAGTTCTTC | . | TRBV3-1 | . | TRBJ2-1
CASPMSPKTQYF | TGTGCCAGCCCGATGTCCCCCAAGACCCAGTACTTC | . | TRBV28 | . | TRBJ2-5
CASSPGTSENTGELFF | TGTGCCAGCAGCCCAGGCACTTCAGAGAACACCGGGGAGCTGTTTTTT | . | TRBV12-3/TRBV12-4 | few | TRBJ2-2
CASRPQGNSPLHF | TGTGCCAGCAGACCCCAGGGAAATTCACCCCTCCACTTT | . | TRBV12-3/TRBV12-4 | . | TRBJ1-6
CASGTSPGTTYGYTF | TGTGCCAGCGGCACCAGCCCCGGGACAACTTATGGCTACACCTTC | . | TRBV27 | . | TRBJ1-2
CASSLVPDEELNTDTQYF | TGTGCCAGCAGCTTAGTCCCTGATGAGGAGTTGAACACAGATACGCAGTATTTT | . | TRBV11-2 | once | TRBJ2-3
CAWSTAESYEQYF | TGTGCCTGGAGTACAGCGGAGTCCTACGAGCAGTACTTC | . | TRBV30 | . | TRBJ2-7
CASSSQGPNYEQYF | TGCGCCAGCAGCTCCCAGGGACCGAACTACGAGCAGTACTTC | . | TRBV5-1 | . | TRBJ2-7
CASSLDNIGNTIYF | TGTGCCAGCAGCCTAGACAACATCGGAAACACCATATATTTT | . | TRBV9 | . | TRBJ1-3
CSARSTGGYEQYF | TGCAGTGCTAGGTCGACAGGGGGCTACGAGCAGTACTTC | TRBD1 | TRBV20-1 | . | TRBJ2-7
CASVGSHNEQFF | TGTGCTAGCGTAGGGTCTCACAATGAGCAGTTCTTC | . | TRBV2 | . | TRBJ2-1
CASSDPGTKNYEQYF | TGTGCCAGCAGTGACCCCGGGACAAAAAACTACGAGCAGTACTTC | . | TRBV12-3/TRBV12-4 | . | TRBJ2-7
CASSLGDGTGSGELFF | TGTGCCAGCAGTTTAGGGGACGGGACAGGGTCCGGGGAGCTGTTTTTT | TRBD1 | TRBV12-3/TRBV12-4 | . | TRBJ2-2
CASSYSVILTSGYNEQFF | TGTGCCAGCAGTTACTCGGTCATTCTGACTAGCGGGTACAATGAGCAGTTCTTC | TRBD2 | TRBV6-2/TRBV6-3 | . | TRBJ2-1
CASSKEGSGDSYEQYF | TGTGCCAGCAGCAAAGAGGGTAGCGGGGACTCCTACGAGCAGTACTTC | . | TRBV21-1 | . | TRBJ2-7
CASSFRGKAEAFF | TGTGCCAGCAGTTTCAGGGGGAAGGCTGAAGCTTTCTTT | TRBD1 | TRBV12-3/TRBV12-4 | few | TRBJ1-1
CASSWGDGRTSTDTQYF | TGTGCCAGCAGCTGGGGGGATGGGAGGACTAGCACAGATACGCAGTATTTT | . | TRBV11-2 | once | TRBJ2-3
CASSKGSQPQHF | TGTGCCAGCAGTAAGGGGAGTCAGCCCCAGCATTTT | . | TRBV12-3/TRBV12-4 | few | TRBJ1-5
CANTAAIGVTSGRGHEQYF | TGTGCCAACACCGCAGCAATCGGGGTGACTAGCGGGAGGGGCCACGAGCAGTACTTC | TRBD2 | TRBV7-9 | . | TRBJ2-7
CASSEESSRTGELFF | TGTGCCAGTTCCGAGGAGAGCAGCCGCACCGGGGAGCTGTTTTTT | . | TRBV27 | . | TRBJ2-2
CASSEHRDIAETQYF | TGTGCCAGCAGTGAGCACCGGGACATCGCCGAGACCCAGTACTTC | . | TRBV25-1 | . | TRBJ2-5
CASTSEQGAWYF | TGTGCCAGTACATCCGAACAGGGGGCTTGGTACTTC | TRBD1 | TRBV27 | . | TRBJ2-7
CASSLPPTGTTFREQFF | TGCGCCAGCAGCTTGCCCCCAACCGGGACTACCTTCAGGGAGCAGTTCTTC | TRBD2 | TRBV5-1 | . | TRBJ2-1
CSVEDTVAGYTF | TGCAGCGTTGAAGACACAGTTGCTGGCTACACCTTC | . | TRBV29-1 | once | TRBJ1-2
CASSAAGKLAFF | TGTGCCAGCAGTGCTGCAGGGAAATTAGCTTTCTTT | . | TRBV25-1 | once | TRBJ1-1
CASSVGGLAGVNEQFF | TGTGCCAGCAGTGTGGGGGGACTAGCGGGGGTCAATGAGCAGTTCTTC | TRBD2 | TRBV12-3/TRBV12-4 | . | TRBJ2-1
CASSHWDLPEGNGYTF | TGTGCCAGCAGCCATTGGGACCTCCCTGAAGGGAATGGCTACACCTTC | . | TRBV6-1 | . | TRBJ1-2
CASSQEGTGQPQHF | TGTGCCAGCAGTCAGGAGGGGACCGGGCAGCCCCAGCATTTT | . | TRBV2 | . | TRBJ1-5
CASAYRGIGNQPQHF | TGTGCCAGCGCGTACAGGGGGATCGGCAATCAGCCCCAGCATTTT | TRBD1 | TRBV27 | once | TRBJ1-5
CASSYSSQSSHLGGKYF | TGTGCCAGCAGTTACTCGAGTCAATCTTCACACCTCGGAGGGAAGTACTTC | . | TRBV6-5 | few | TRBJ2-5
CASSLAGRLSYEQYF | TGCGCCAGCAGCTTGGCCGGGAGACTCTCCTACGAGCAGTACTTC | . | TRBV5-1 | . | TRBJ2-7
CATSGPHTEAFF | TGCGCCACCTCGGGACCGCACACTGAAGCTTTCTTT | . | TRBV5-1 | . | TRBJ1-1
CASSLAGRTGGWDTEAFF | TGCGCCAGCAGCTTGGCAGGGAGGACAGGGGGTTGGGACACTGAAGCTTTCTTT | TRBD1 | TRBV5-1 | . | TRBJ1-1
CASSQDGGATYEQYF | TGCGCCAGCAGTCAAGATGGCGGCGCGACCTACGAGCAGTACTTC | . | TRBV4-1 | few | TRBJ2-7
CASSQDGSGELFF | TGCGCCAGCAGCCAAGATGGGAGCGGGGAGCTGTTTTTT | . | TRBV4-1 | . | TRBJ2-2
CASSTYSGELFF | TGTGCCAGTAGTACTTACAGCGGGGAGCTGTTTTTT | . | TRBV19 | . | TRBJ2-2
CASSESTGAQETQYF | TGTGCCAGCAGTGAGTCGACAGGGGCTCAAGAGACCCAGTACTTC | TRBD1 | TRBV2 | . | TRBJ2-5
CASSQEDSDGQPQHF | TGCGCCAGCAGCCAAGAGGACTCTGACGGTCAGCCCCAGCATTTT | . | TRBV4-1 | . | TRBJ1-5
CSAPEHERAEGNEQFF | TGCAGTGCTCCCGAGCACGAGCGGGCCGAGGGGAATGAGCAGTTCTTC | . | TRBV20-1 | once | TRBJ2-1
CASSKDSEQYF | TGTGCCAGCAGTAAAGACTCCGAGCAGTACTTC | . | TRBV6-1 | . | TRBJ2-7
CASSSDREFGADTQYF | TGTGCCAGCAGCTCAGACAGGGAGTTTGGCGCAGATACGCAGTATTTT | TRBD1 | TRBV12-3/TRBV12-4 | . | TRBJ2-3
CASSLYPGTAYNEQFF | TGTGCCAGCTCACTCTACCCCGGGACAGCCTACAATGAGCAGTTCTTC | TRBD1 | TRBV18 | . | TRBJ2-1
CASSETGSGANVLTF | TGTGCCAGCAGTGAAACAGGCTCTGGGGCCAACGTCCTGACTTTC | . | TRBV6-1 | . | TRBJ2-6
CASSYSVPHGELFF | TGTGCCAGCAGTTACTCGGTGCCCCACGGGGAGCTGTTTTTT | . | TRBV6-5 | few | TRBJ2-2